This TCR beta chain was profiled in a study of blood T cell repertoires in COVID-19. About the study: PBMCs, B-cell-depleted T cells, or T cells provided the cDNA or gDNA that made up the material.

The method was immunoSEQ multiplex PCR; TCRdb's version includes in-frame clones alone and lacks a portion of them. The repertoire holds some 170,000 clones, with about 92% as singletons. This CDR3 has 18 amino acids. CDR1 and CDR2 from the germline V gene are SGHDN and FVKESK. Deletions cut 1 base from V and 2 bases from J, with 19 bases between. The source material was peripheral blood. This chain joins TRBV14 and TRBJ2-3; D may be TRBD2 (6 bases). The TCR was taken from a man in his fifties or sixties with active or convalescent COVID-19. The CDR3 spells CASSQGVFGGKNTDTQYF. The DNA of the CDR3 is TGTGCCAGCAGCCAAGGAGTTTTCGGGGGAAAGAACACAGATACGCAGTATTTT.